This T cell receptor (beta chain) is drawn from a study of T cell repertoires in cytomegalovirus infection. Study-wide background: Shared public TCR beta signatures pointed to both CMV infection and a matching HLA type.

TCRdb fed the reads into MiXCR, producing one record per CDR3 protein. The table lists roughly 500,000 distinct CDR3 sequences, under 55% of them singletons. Germline values: CDR1 SGHVS, CDR2 FNYEAQ. V lost 2 bases to trimming and J lost 5 bases, with 7 bases between them. The CDR3 spans 12 residues. As to this clonotype: No antigen is known for it.

The input for sequencing was cultured PBMCs, taken from culture after CMV antigen stimulation. This TCR derives from a human donor in good health (CMV status not recorded). Some clones in this sample may be carry-over from other donors' samples. This chain joins TRBV7-6 and TRBJ2-7, with unresolved D. CDR3 bases: TGTGCCAGCAGCTTACAGACTGACGAGCAGTACTTC. This gives the protein CASSLQTDEQYF.